This TCR beta chain comes out of a study of blood T cell repertoires in COVID-19. Study-wide background: The United States, Italy and Spain were the sources of the acute and convalescent COVID-19 samples. T cells, B-cell-depleted T cells, or PBMCs supplied cDNA or gDNA.

As originally analysed: By means of reference gene primer amplification, nucleated cell counts were estimated. Using immunoSEQ multiplex PCR, the repertoire was profiled, and TCRdb retains in-frame clones only, with some absent. D and trimming come from the DNA, and the V and J calls and clone size come from that table. In the table there are over 150,000 clones, roughly 84% of which are singletons. Seattle-derived patients entered the study during active infection and were followed longitudinally. The TCR was taken from a woman in her sixties with COVID-19, enrolled during active disease. Sequencing used peripheral blood.

CDR3 nucleotides: TGTGCCAGCAGTGAGAGAGGCAGCCTTAACTATGGCTACACCTTC. It yields the protein CASSERGSLNYGYTF. The chain couples TRBV6-1 to TRBJ1-2, with D unresolved. Trimming took off 3 bases at V and 1 base at J, with 12 bases between the two ends. Germline V gene sequence: CDR1 MNHNS, CDR2 SASEGT. The CDR3 runs to 15 residues.